This T cell receptor beta chain was sequenced in a study of T cell responses to AZD1222 COVID-19 vaccine (dated by TCRdb to the early 2020s). Context from the whole study: Because spike-specific TCR depth and breadth did not differ between the two schedules, AZD1222 recipients who got a second dose at roughly 4 weeks were pooled with those who got a second dose at roughly 12 weeks. TCR sequencing covered 233 trial participants: around 210 given two doses of AZD1222 and about 26 given two doses of MenACWY control vaccine. Trial participants were enrolled by age into 18-55, 56-69 and 70-plus year subgroups, with roughly 150, 30 and 60 TCR-sequenced participants respectively.

This clone was seen only once. Its target antigen remains unknown. No much larger clonotype is one base removed from it; base qualities were not supplied. The germline V gene (reference sequence) sets CDR1 to MNHEY and CDR2 to SMNVEV. From the cysteine through the phenylalanine, the CDR3 covers 16 amino acids. Kept here is only the CDR3 DNA, which spans 48 bases and is read in frame from base 1. Germline trimming amounts to 2 bases on V and 3 bases on J, with 10 as the count of junction bases outside the gene matches. The label giving this sample's time point can be read as: baseline before first vaccination. Vaccinee samples were obtained from the UK trials COV001 and COV002, which included a single-blind randomized controlled phase 2/3 trial of AZD1222 (ChAdOx1 nCoV-19) in healthy adults. For TCRbeta chain sequencing, PBMC samples from trial participants were taken at day 0 and at day 28 after the second dose.

The paper's findings and limits, for the study overall: Epitopes outside the regions mutated in the B.1.351 and B.1.1.7 variants were reportedly recognized by nearly half of the unique spike-specific TCRs. The vaccine-associated CD4 TCRs covered the entire spike protein, and the dominant responses fell in regions 160-218 and 743-854. The 56-69-year group was small, and its depth increase did not reach significance, likely because of low power. Conclusions about previously exposed vaccinees are limited because only six or seven AZD1222 recipients were SARS-CoV-2 seropositive at baseline. Because no samples from the day 14 peak response were available, repertoires could be characterized only after the peak T cell response. After two AZD1222 doses, both the breadth and the depth of spike-specific TCRs were significantly higher than at day 0 and than in MenACWY recipients. Participants were mostly white British and included more females than males, and it was suggested by the authors that clonal diversity may have been underestimated.

The CDR3 regions of human TCRbeta chains were subjected to immunosequencing. Processing in the source paper ran as follows. Repertoire TCRs were checked for matches against a reference library of SARS-CoV-2-specific TCRs that had been generated using the MIRA antigen-specificity platform. Breadth was defined as the fraction of unique TCRs that were SARS-CoV-2-associated, and depth was defined as the fraction of total T cells that were SARS-CoV-2-associated. Each spike-specific TCR was assigned to its reactive spike region and to a CD4 or CD8 class using the MIRA data. Log10-transformed breadth and depth values were compared by one-way ANOVA with Sidak's multiple comparisons tests. Not all clones reach the TCRdb copy of this immuneACCESS table, which keeps in-frame sequences only. Checked studies attribute under half of the gap to unresolved V genes and leave the rest unexplained. V, J and clone size derive from that table, while D and trimming were established from the DNA sequence. The sample records 150,000 to 200,000 clones, 80% to 95% of which are singletons. Together, the top ten hold around 2.5% of the sample.

This clonotype originated in an adult in good health. The chain is encoded by TRBV27 joined to TRBJ2-7; TRBD1 fits 7 bases in the junction. The source was peripheral blood, collected on day 0 of AZD1222 vaccination. The sequence in DNA is TGTGCCAGCAGTTTAACGACAGGGCTGAATCTCTACGAGCAGTACTTC. The translation is CASSLTTGLNLYEQYF.